Presented here are 25 T cell receptor beta chains from one specimen sequenced in a study of cytomegalovirus exposure and HLA in healthy donors. Primers included in the PCR were 60 Vbeta and 13 Jbeta primers. Produced via immunoSEQ multiplex PCR; TCRdb's table is partial and in-frame only. The table lists some 120,000 clones, roughly 80% of them singletons. The sequenced sample consisted of PBMCs. The source of these receptors is a man under 40 in good health and CMV-seropositive.

The gene calls are TRBV6-4 and TRBJ2-2, with 14 bases lining up with TRBD2. This CDR3 has 15 amino acids. Trimming cost V 6 bases and J 4 bases; bases outside gene matches: 1. The germline CDR1 and CDR2 sequences are MRHNA and SNTAGT. CDR3 region: CASSGTSGSTGELFF. In nucleotides, the CDR3 is TGTGCCAGCAGCGGGACTAGCGGGAGCACCGGGGAGCTGTTTTTT.

The chain has TRBV27 and TRBJ1-2, with TRBD1 matching over 8 bases. J gave up 4 bases and V 4 bases, and 5 bases lay outside the gene matches. In germline, CDR1 is MNHEY, CDR2 SMNVEV (reference sequence). This CDR3 comprises 14 residues. CDR3 in amino acids: CASSSPGQVYGYTF. CDR3 DNA: TGTGCCAGCAGTTCCCCGGGACAGGTCTATGGCTACACCTTC.

The V gene is TRBV19, the J gene TRBJ1-2, with TRBD1 identical over 7 bases. The CDR3 runs to 17 residues. Per germline, CDR1 LNHDA and CDR2 SQIVND (reference sequence). The J segment lost 2 bases and the V segment lost 3 bases, leaving 12 bases of the junction unmatched. As DNA, the CDR3 is TGTGCCAGTAGTATGGACCTCGACGGACAGGCGAACTATGGCTACACCTTC. It codes for CASSMDLDGQANYGYTF.

This clone has just one count. The rearrangement joins TRBV27 to TRBJ1-5; tentative D call: TRBD1 (6 bases). From germline, CDR1 is MNHEY and CDR2 SMNVEV (reference sequence). This CDR3 comprises 15 residues. Trimming removed 6 bases at V and 0 bases at J, with 12 bases between. The CDR3 bases are TGTGCCAGCAGAAGACAGGTTCATAGCAATCAGCCCCAGCATTTT. Translated: CASRRQVHSNQPQHF.

The chain joins TRBV10-1 to TRBJ2-1, with TRBD1 matching over 10 bases. Germline V CDR1 and CDR2: WNHNN, SYGVQD (reference sequence). V lost 2 bases to trimming and J lost 4 bases; unmatched junction nucleotides: 11. The CDR3 spans 18 residues. The CDR3 spells CASSEGRTGGPLYNEQFF. CDR3 in DNA: TGCGCCAGCAGTGAGGGCAGGACAGGGGGTCCCTTATACAATGAGCAGTTCTTC.

This clone has only a few counts. The genes are TRBV13 and TRBJ2-3; 10 nucleotides align to TRBD2. This CDR3 is built from 15 residues. Germline loops: CDR1 PRHDT, CDR2 FYEKMQ (reference sequence). V was clipped by 1 base and J by 4 bases; unmatched bases: 2. The DNA of the CDR3 is TGTGCCAGCAGCTTAGAACTAGCGGGATCAGATACGCAGTATTTT. Protein: CASSLELAGSDTQYF.

The genes are TRBV11-2 and TRBJ2-7; a possible D gene is TRBD1 (6 bases). Trimming left V 1 base short and J 2 bases short, with 9 bases between. The length of the CDR3 is 14 residues. CDR1 is SGHAT, CDR2 FQNNGV, per germline. The CDR3 region is CASSLGRQAYEQYV. CDR3 sequence (DNA): TGTGCCAGCAGCTTAGGGCGACAGGCCTACGAGCAGTACGTC.

This rearrangement joins TRBV5-1 to TRBJ1-1; 9 bases are a match to TRBD1. Unmatched junction bases numbered 6, after V lost 4 bases and J lost 5 bases. Looked up from germline, CDR1 is SGHRS and CDR2 is YFSETQ. This CDR3 spans 14 amino acids. The CDR3 region is CASSTGGAGTEAFF. CDR3 coding DNA: TGCGCCAGCAGCACAGGGGGCGCGGGGACTGAAGCTTTCTTT.

This chain uses TRBV12-5 with TRBJ2-6, with D possibly matching TRBD1 (6 bases). V lost 6 bases and J lost 0, with 18 bases in between. CDR1 and CDR2 (germline): LGHNT, FRNRAP. The CDR3 is 18 residues long. The CDR3 DNA follows: TGTGCTAGTGGGAACAGGGAGACAGCGGTCTCTGGGGCCAACGTCCTGACTTTC. It codes for CASGNRETAVSGANVLTF.

About this clone itself: Other DNA sequences in the same sample also yield this CDR3. This chain uses TRBV5-1 with TRBJ1-2; 11 nucleotides align to TRBD1. CDR3 size: 15 residues. Germline V gives CDR1 SGHRS, CDR2 YFSETQ. J lost 5 bases, V lost 4 bases, and 7 bases had no gene match. The chain's CDR3 is CASSLVGQGAYGYTF. CDR3 bases: TGCGCCAGCAGCCTCGTCGGACAGGGGGCTTATGGCTACACCTTC.

The chain has TRBV4-1 and TRBJ1-2; D is unclear. The CDR3 has 17 amino acids. Trimming stripped 0 bases from V and 4 bases from J, with 18 bases between. CDR1 MGHRA and CDR2 YSYEKL come from the germline V gene. The CDR3 DNA reads TGCGCCAGCAGCCAAGATCCTGTGGGAGCTACCCCCTATGGCTACACCTTC. The encoded protein is CASSQDPVGATPYGYTF.

This sequence joins TRBV11-3 and TRBJ2-1, with D unresolved. Germline V gives CDR1 SGHNT, CDR2 YENEEA. Trimming pared 4 bases from V and 2 bases from J, leaving 12 bases between. The CDR3 sequence is 15 residues long. CDR3 DNA sequence: TGTGCCAGCAGCTCCCGAGGTCAAACCTACAATGAGCAGTTCTTC. Protein sequence: CASSSRGQTYNEQFF.

The genes are TRBV9 and TRBJ2-3, with 11 bases that match TRBD2. V lost 3 bases to trimming and J lost 3 bases; unmatched junction nucleotides: 3. Germline V lookup: CDR1 SGDLS, CDR2 YYNGEE. CDR3 length equals 15 residues. The CDR3: CASSGGLAETDTQYF. The CDR3 nucleotides are TGTGCCAGCAGCGGGGGACTAGCGGAAACAGATACGCAGTATTTT.

The gene calls are TRBV18 and TRBJ2-3; TRBD2 matches at 8 bases. From germline, CDR1 is KGHSH and CDR2 LQKENI. This CDR3 is 18 amino acids long. The V segment lost 0 bases and the J segment 0 bases; nucleotides outside the gene matches: 8. CDR3 residues: CASSPPNSGTPSTDTQYF. The CDR3 DNA is TGTGCCAGCTCACCACCAAATAGCGGGACCCCTAGCACAGATACGCAGTATTTT.

The rearrangement joins TRBV27 to TRBJ2-4; D unresolved. V shed 3 bases and J shed 0 bases, with 9 bases lying between them. This CDR3 has 15 amino acids. Germline V gene sequence: CDR1 MNHEY, CDR2 SMNVEV (reference sequence). In nucleotides, the CDR3 is TGTGCCAGCAGTTTTGGGCCGTTAGCCAAAAACATTCAGTACTTC. Amino acid sequence: CASSFGPLAKNIQYF.

This sequence joins TRBV4-1 and TRBJ2-1; possible D gene TRBD1, 5 bases. The CDR3 has 15 residues. V lost 4 bases and J lost 4, with 14 bases in between. CDR1 and CDR2 (germline): MGHRA, YSYEKL. The CDR3 here is CASSREVDSYNEQFF. Here the CDR3 DNA reads TGCGCCAGCAGCCGAGAGGTCGACAGTTACAATGAGCAGTTCTTC.

This rearrangement joins TRBV2 to TRBJ2-7; TRBD1 agrees at 12 bases. This CDR3 comprises 15 residues. CDR1 and CDR2 from the germline V gene are SNHLY and FYNNEI. The V and J ends lost 4 bases and 3 bases, in that order; junction bases with no gene match: 4. CDR3 residues: CASSVGQGADYEQYV. The CDR3 coding sequence is TGTGCCAGCAGTGTGGGACAGGGGGCCGACTACGAGCAGTACGTC.

Details on this clone: A read error may account for a junction end that differs from germline. This chain links TRBV7-9 with TRBJ1-5; possibly TRBD1 for D (5 bases). Germline V lookup: CDR1 SEHNR, CDR2 FQNEAQ (reference sequence). This CDR3 is 16 amino acids long. CDR3 nucleotide sequence: TGTTCCAGCAGCCCCCTCTGGGCAGACAGCCATCAGCCCCAGCATTTT. This gives the protein CSSSPLWADSHQPQHF.

The chain combines TRBV7-9 with TRBJ1-4; a weak D match, TRBD1 (5 bases). V dropped 0 bases and J dropped 5 bases, with 7 bases sitting between them. This CDR3 region has 14 residues. Germline V gene lookup returns CDR1 SEHNR and CDR2 FQNEAQ (reference sequence). CDR3 in DNA: TGTGCCAGCAGCTTAGCGGGGGGAAATGAAAAACTGTTTTTT. Its translation: CASSLAGGNEKLFF.

The chain has TRBV6-5 and TRBJ2-5, with 9 bases identical to TRBD1. The DNA end is more similar to TRBJ2-7, so the J call may be wrong. The V gene's germline CDR1 is MNHEY and CDR2 SVGAGI. The CDR3 is made up of 16 amino acids. The CDR3 loop reads CASSYSTGGISYEQYF. The CDR3 DNA reads TGTGCCAGCAGTTACTCCACAGGGGGCATTAGCTACGAGCAGTACTTC.

The count of this clone is one. The V gene is TRBV5-1, the J gene TRBJ2-2, with 9 bases fitting TRBD1. The V and J ends lost 5 bases and 12 bases, in that order; junction bases with no gene match: 11. The CDR3 is made up of 14 amino acids. Per germline, CDR1 SGHRS and CDR2 YFSETQ. CDR3 sequence: CASRTGTGYFKLFF. CDR3 coding DNA: TGCGCCAGCAGAACCGGGACAGGGTACTTTAAGCTGTTTTTT.

This clone was recorded a few times. This likely came from a read error, as a far larger clone is one base away. The rearrangement uses TRBV5-1 and TRBJ2-7, with 8 bases that match TRBD1. Looked up from germline, CDR1 is SGHRS and CDR2 is YFSETQ. CDR3 length: 15 residues. CDR3 protein: CASSYGQGSRYEQSF. The DNA for the CDR3 is TGCGCCAGCAGCTACGGACAGGGTTCAAGATACGAGCAGTCCTTC.

This chain connects TRBV6-1 to TRBJ2-1, with TRBD2 identical over 9 bases. The CDR3 is 16 amino acids. Germline V gene lookup returns CDR1 MNHNS and CDR2 SASEGT. J lost 7 bases, V lost 3 bases, and 10 bases had no gene match. CDR3 nucleotide sequence: TGTGCCAGCAGTGATTTTGGGGCGGGGGGGCCAAATGAGCAGTTCTTC. This gives the protein CASSDFGAGGPNEQFF.

V usage is TRBV5-1 and J usage is TRBJ2-3; 10 positions agree with TRBD2. The CDR3 is 15 residues long. Germline lookup yields CDR1 SGHRS and CDR2 YFSETQ. Losses at the gene ends were 5 bases for V and 1 base for J; bases not matched to a gene: 4. The CDR3, as DNA: TGCGCCAGCAGATCCGGGACTAGCGGCACAGATACGCAGTATTTT. Amino acid sequence: CASRSGTSGTDTQYF.

This clone appeared once. This rearrangement joins TRBV2 to TRBJ1-2; TRBD1 aligns across 9 bases. The CDR3 has 14 residues. V shed 7 bases and J 7 bases; nucleotides not matched to a gene: 10. Germline-derived CDR1 and CDR2 are SNHLY and FYNNEI. This chain's CDR3 is CASTLVGQGSGYTF. In DNA form, the CDR3 reads TGTGCCAGCACCCTTGTAGGACAGGGGAGTGGCTACACCTTC.